This T cell receptor (beta chain) derives from a study of blood T cell repertoires in COVID-19. As for the study in general: Donors in the United States, Italy and Spain gave samples during acute or convalescent COVID-19. The analysed material was cDNA or gDNA that came from T cells, B-cell-depleted T cells, or PBMCs.

This table comes from immunoSEQ multiplex PCR, and its TCRdb copy is limited to in-frame clones, with some not included. In the table there are about 200,000 clones, roughly 84% of which are singletons. Looked up from germline, CDR1 is SNHLY and CDR2 is FYNNEI. This CDR3 region has 15 residues. The V segment lost 5 bases and the J segment 4 bases; nucleotides outside the gene matches: 5. This clone appeared a single time. The TCR sequence derives from a man in his fifties or sixties with COVID-19, enrolled during active disease. The genes are TRBV2 and TRBJ2-3; TRBD2 matches 11 bases. The specimen sequenced was peripheral blood. The CDR3 sequence: CASSLLAGAPDTQYF. As DNA, the CDR3 is TGTGCCAGCAGTCTACTAGCGGGAGCCCCAGATACGCAGTATTTT.